These 13 T cell receptor beta chains came from one sample sequenced in a study of shared clonotypes between healthy human individuals. Only in-frame clones appear in the TCRdb table, and some are missing; sequencing was by immunoSEQ multiplex PCR. This sample has 2 million to 2.5 million clones, with approximately 93% found just once. The specimen sequenced was naive CD4+ T cells from PBMCs. The sample's subset: CD45RA+ positively selected. These receptors were taken from a young man in good health. Some clones in this sample may be carry-over from other donors' samples.

J is TRBJ2-3 and V is TRBV29-1; a possible D gene is TRBD1 (6 bases). This CDR3 is built from 14 residues. Trimming left V 4 bases short and J 0 bases short, with 11 bases between. The germline V gene encodes CDR1 SQVTM and CDR2 ANQGSEA. This CDR3 reads CSVVRGRSTDTQYF. CDR3 nucleotides: TGCAGCGTTGTCAGGGGCCGCAGCACAGATACGCAGTATTTT.

As to this clone: This sample also contains other DNA sequences that code for the same CDR3. The chain has TRBV7-9 and TRBJ2-6; D is undetermined. V gave up 3 bases and J gave up 0 bases, with 3 bases separating them. The CDR3 covers 14 residues. Germline V lookup: CDR1 SEHNR, CDR2 FQNEAQ (reference sequence). CDR3 sequence (DNA): TGTGCCAGCAGCTTGAGCTCTGGGGCCAACGTCCTGACTTTC. Encoded protein: CASSLSSGANVLTF.

This rearrangement joins TRBV6-1 to TRBJ1-1; D is undetermined. The ends were cut back, 2 bases at V and 8 bases at J, with 15 bases in the middle. The CDR3 has 14 amino acids. Germline CDR1 is MNHNS and CDR2 is SASEGT. CDR3 nucleotide sequence: TGTGCCAGCAGTGAAAGAGGTCCGGCCGACGAAGCTTTCTTT. As protein: CASSERGPADEAFF.

The CDR3, as DNA: TGTGCCAGCAGCGCAGGACTAGCGGGAGGGATCAACACTGGCGGGGAGCTGTTTTTT. It translates to CASSAGLAGGINTGGELFF. The V and J genes are TRBV2 and TRBJ2-2; 15 bases are a match to TRBD2. V lost 6 bases to trimming and J lost 7 bases; unmatched junction nucleotides: 15. In germline, CDR1 is SNHLY, CDR2 FYNNEI. This CDR3 region has 19 residues.

The J gene is TRBJ2-1, the V gene TRBV11-2; the D gene is possibly TRBD2 (6 bases). V lost 4 bases and J 8 bases, leaving 15 bases between the germline ends. Germline assignment: CDR1 SGHAT and CDR2 FQNNGV. This CDR3 spans 14 amino acids. CDR3 DNA sequence: TGTGCCAGCAGCTCTCACCTAGCGAGCGATGAGCAGTTCTTC. Protein: CASSSHLASDEQFF. The whole variable domain, remainder taken from reference TRBV11-2 and TRBJ2-1, is EAGVAQSPRYKIIEKRQSVAFWCNPISGHATLYWYQQILGQGPKLLIQFQNNGVVDDSQLPKDRFSAERLKGVDSTLKIQPAKLEDSAVYLCASSSHLASDEQFFGPGTRLTVL.

The CDR3: CASSPLSGALHF. The CDR3 nucleotides read TGTGCCAGCAGTCCCCTCTCAGGGGCCCTCCACTTT. The chain couples TRBV6-5 to TRBJ1-6; D possibly corresponds to TRBD1 (6 bases). Per the germline V gene, CDR1 is MNHEY and CDR2 is SVGAGI. There are 12 residues in the CDR3. Trimming left V 5 bases short and J 14 bases short, with 13 bases between.

This clone was picked up a small number of times. V and J are TRBV9 and TRBJ1-1; 9 nucleotides agree with TRBD1. Germline V gene lookup returns CDR1 SGDLS and CDR2 YYNGEE. Trimming removed 4 bases from V and 1 base from J; junction bases left unmatched: 8. This CDR3 is built from 16 residues. In DNA, the CDR3 is TGTGCCAGCAGCACGGGACAGGGAGGTAAGAACACTGAAGCTTTCTTT. It yields the protein CASSTGQGGKNTEAFF.

This sequence joins TRBV7-2 and TRBJ2-7, with TRBD2 matching 8 bases. This CDR3 spans 15 amino acids. Trimming cost V 8 bases and J 6 bases; bases outside gene matches: 15. CDR1 is SGHTA and CDR2 is FQGNSA in the germline V gene. The CDR3 reads CASGPQAAGVGEQYF. The CDR3 nucleotides read TGTGCCAGCGGACCTCAGGCAGCGGGAGTTGGCGAGCAGTACTTC.

The V and J genes are TRBV7-3 and TRBJ2-1; TRBD1 might be the D (5 bases). Trimming left V 5 bases short and J 6 bases short, with 11 bases between. The germline CDR1 and CDR2 sequences are SGHTA and FQGTGA. The CDR3 consists of 13 residues. CDR3 sequence reads: CASSPGLSNEQFF. The CDR3 DNA sequence: TGTGCCAGCAGCCCAGGGCTGAGCAATGAGCAGTTCTTC.

The chain is built from TRBV15 and TRBJ2-7; 9 nucleotides match TRBD1. V lost 0 bases and J lost 6; bases outside the gene matches: 6. Germline CDR1 is LNHNV and CDR2 is YYDKDF (reference sequence). This CDR3 is 15 amino acids long. CDR3 coding DNA: TGTGCCACCAGCAGAGATACAGGGGGCGGGGTCGAGCAGTACTTC. The encoded protein is CATSRDTGGGVEQYF.

This clone was observed a single time. This rearrangement joins TRBV7-2 to TRBJ2-5, with D tentatively TRBD2 (5 bases). Between the trimmed V and J ends, which lost 0 bases and 4 bases, there was a span of 15 bases. Germline CDR1 SGHTA, CDR2 FQGNSA. The length of the CDR3 is 16 residues. The CDR3 sequence is CASSLATSSFVETQYF. The CDR3 DNA sequence: TGTGCCAGCAGCTTAGCAACCTCTAGCTTCGTAGAGACCCAGTACTTC. The full variable domain, completed using reference TRBV7-2 and TRBJ2-5, is GAGVSQSPSNKVTEKGKDVELRCDPISGHTALYWYRQSLGQGLEFLIYFQGNSAPDKSGLPSDRFSAERTGGSVSTLTIQRTQQEDSAVYLCASSLATSSFVETQYFGPGTRLLVL.

The chain is built from TRBV2 and TRBJ2-5, with 7 bases identical to TRBD1. Germline CDR1 SNHLY, CDR2 FYNNEI. The V gene end was trimmed by 5 bases and the J gene end by 5 bases; junction bases not matched to a gene: 2. The CDR3 has 12 amino acids. CDR3 coding DNA: TGTGCCAGCAGTCGGGACAGCGAGACCCAGTACTTC. Encoded protein: CASSRDSETQYF.

The rearrangement uses TRBV27 and TRBJ1-1; D uncertain. Trimming stripped 5 bases from V and 1 base from J, with 17 bases between. The CDR3 extends over 16 amino acids. Germline V CDR1 and CDR2: MNHEY, SMNVEV (reference sequence). CDR3 loop: CASSQLLGGGNTEAFF. CDR3 DNA sequence: TGTGCCAGCAGTCAGCTCTTAGGCGGTGGGAACACTGAAGCTTTCTTT.